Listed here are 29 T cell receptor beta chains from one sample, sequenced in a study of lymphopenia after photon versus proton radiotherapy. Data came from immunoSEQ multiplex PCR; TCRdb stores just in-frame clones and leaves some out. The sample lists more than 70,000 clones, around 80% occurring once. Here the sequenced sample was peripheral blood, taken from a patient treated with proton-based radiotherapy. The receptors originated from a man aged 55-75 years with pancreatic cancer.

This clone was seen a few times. The CDR3 region is CASSTTRDPAYEQYF. For the CDR3, the DNA is TGTGCCAGTAGTACGACCCGGGACCCCGCCTACGAGCAGTACTTC. The chain joins TRBV19 to TRBJ2-7; D assignment may be TRBD1 or TRBD2 (5 bases each). V shed 4 bases and J shed 2 bases, with 15 bases lying between them. The CDR3 spans 15 residues. Germline CDR1 LNHDA, CDR2 SQIVND (reference sequence).

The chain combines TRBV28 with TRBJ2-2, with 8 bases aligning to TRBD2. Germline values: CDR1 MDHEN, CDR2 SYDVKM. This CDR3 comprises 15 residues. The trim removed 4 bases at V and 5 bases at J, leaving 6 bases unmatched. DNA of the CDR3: TGTGCCAGCAGTTCCCTAGCGGGCAGGACCGGGGAGCTGTTTTTT. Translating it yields CASSSLAGRTGELFF.

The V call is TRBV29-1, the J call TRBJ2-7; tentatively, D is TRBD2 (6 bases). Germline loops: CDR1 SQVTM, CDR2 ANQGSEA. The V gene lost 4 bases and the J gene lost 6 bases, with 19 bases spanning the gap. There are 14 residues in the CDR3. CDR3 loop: CSVVSPPGVTEQYF. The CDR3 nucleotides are TGCAGCGTTGTCTCGCCACCGGGAGTGACCGAGCAGTACTTC.

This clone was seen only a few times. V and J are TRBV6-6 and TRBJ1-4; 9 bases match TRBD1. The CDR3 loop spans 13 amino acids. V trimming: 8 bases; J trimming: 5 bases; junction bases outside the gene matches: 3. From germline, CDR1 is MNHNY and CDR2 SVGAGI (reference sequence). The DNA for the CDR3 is TGTGCCAGCCGGACAGGGGTGAATGAAAAACTGTTTTTT. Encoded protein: CASRTGVNEKLFF.

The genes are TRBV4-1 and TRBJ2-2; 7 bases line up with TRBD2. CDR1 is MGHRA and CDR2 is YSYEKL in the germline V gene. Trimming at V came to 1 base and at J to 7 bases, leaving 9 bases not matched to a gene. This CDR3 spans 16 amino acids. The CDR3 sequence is CASSQVGRELGGELFF. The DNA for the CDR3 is TGCGCCAGCAGCCAAGTAGGGCGGGAGTTAGGCGGGGAGCTGTTTTTT.

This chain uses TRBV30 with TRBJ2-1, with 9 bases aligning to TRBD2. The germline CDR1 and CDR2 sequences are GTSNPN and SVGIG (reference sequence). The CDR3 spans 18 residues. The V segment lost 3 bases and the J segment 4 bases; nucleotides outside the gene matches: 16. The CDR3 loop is CAWSAKQRTSALYNEQFF. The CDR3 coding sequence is TGTGCCTGGAGCGCCAAGCAAAGGACTAGCGCCCTTTACAATGAGCAGTTCTTC.

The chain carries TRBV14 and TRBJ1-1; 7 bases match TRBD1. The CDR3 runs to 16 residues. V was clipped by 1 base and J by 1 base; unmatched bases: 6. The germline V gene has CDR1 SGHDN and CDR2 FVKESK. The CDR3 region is CASSQAKGTANTEAFF. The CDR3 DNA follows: TGTGCCAGCAGCCAAGCAAAGGGGACAGCGAACACTGAAGCTTTCTTT.

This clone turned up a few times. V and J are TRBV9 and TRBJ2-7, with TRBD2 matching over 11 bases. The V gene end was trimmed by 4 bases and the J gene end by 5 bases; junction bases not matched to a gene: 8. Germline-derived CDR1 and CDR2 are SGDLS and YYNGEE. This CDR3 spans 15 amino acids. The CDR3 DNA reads TGTGCCAGCAGCCCTAGCGGGAGGCCCCAGGACGAGCAGTACTTC. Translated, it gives CASSPSGRPQDEQYF.

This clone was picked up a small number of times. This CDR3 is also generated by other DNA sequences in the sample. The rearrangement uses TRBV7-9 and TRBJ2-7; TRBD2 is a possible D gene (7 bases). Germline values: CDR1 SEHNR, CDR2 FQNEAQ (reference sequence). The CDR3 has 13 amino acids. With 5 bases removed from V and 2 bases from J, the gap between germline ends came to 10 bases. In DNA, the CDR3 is TGTGCCAGCAGCCCGCGGGGGCCCTACGAGCAGTACTTC. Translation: CASSPRGPYEQYF.

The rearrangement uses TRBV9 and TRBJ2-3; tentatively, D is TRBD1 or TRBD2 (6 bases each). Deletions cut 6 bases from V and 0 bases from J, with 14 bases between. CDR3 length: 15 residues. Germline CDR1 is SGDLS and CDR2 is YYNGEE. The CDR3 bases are TGTGCCAGCACCCGCACAGGGACTAGCACAGATACGCAGTATTTT. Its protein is CASTRTGTSTDTQYF.

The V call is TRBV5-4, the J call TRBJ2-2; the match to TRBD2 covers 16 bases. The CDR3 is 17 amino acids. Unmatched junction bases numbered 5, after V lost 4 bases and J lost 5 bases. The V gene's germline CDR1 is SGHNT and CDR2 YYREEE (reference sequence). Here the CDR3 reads CASSPGLAGGPTGELFF. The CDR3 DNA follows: TGTGCCAGCAGCCCGGGACTAGCGGGAGGGCCGACCGGGGAGCTGTTTTTT.

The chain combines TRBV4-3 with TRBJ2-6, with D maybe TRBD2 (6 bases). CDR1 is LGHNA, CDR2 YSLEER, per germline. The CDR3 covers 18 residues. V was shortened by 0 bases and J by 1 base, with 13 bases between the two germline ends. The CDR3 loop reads CASSQEAGRISGANVLTF. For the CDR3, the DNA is TGCGCCAGCAGCCAAGAGGCGGGACGGATATCTGGGGCCAACGTCCTGACTTTC.

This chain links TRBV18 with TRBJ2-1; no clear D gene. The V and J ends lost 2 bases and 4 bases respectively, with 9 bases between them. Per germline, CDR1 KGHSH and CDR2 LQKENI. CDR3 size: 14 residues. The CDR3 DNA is TGTGCCAGCTCACCATCGCGCGAGTACAATGAGCAGTTCTTC. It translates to CASSPSREYNEQFF.

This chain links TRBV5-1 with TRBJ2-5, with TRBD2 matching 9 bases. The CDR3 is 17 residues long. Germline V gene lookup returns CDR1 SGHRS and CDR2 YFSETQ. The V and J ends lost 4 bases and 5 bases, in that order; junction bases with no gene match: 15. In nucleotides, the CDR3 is TGCGCCAGCAGCCTATTGTCTGGCGGGAGGGCCGGGGAGACCCAGTACTTC. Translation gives CASSLLSGGRAGETQYF.

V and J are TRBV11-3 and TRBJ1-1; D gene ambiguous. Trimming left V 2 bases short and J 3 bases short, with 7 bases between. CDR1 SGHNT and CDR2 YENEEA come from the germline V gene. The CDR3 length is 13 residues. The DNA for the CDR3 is TGTGCCAGCAGCTTACTACCCGACACTGAAGCTTTCTTT. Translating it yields CASSLLPDTEAFF.

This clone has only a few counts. The CDR3 region has the DNA TGTGCCAGCTCACCACAAAGGGGCGGCTATCAGCCCCAGCATTTT. It specifies CASSPQRGGYQPQHF. The chain links TRBV18 to TRBJ1-5; TRBD1 might be the D (5 bases). The CDR3 contains 15 residues. Germline V gives CDR1 KGHSH, CDR2 LQKENI. The germline V and J ends were trimmed by 1 base and 5 bases, with 12 bases remaining between them.

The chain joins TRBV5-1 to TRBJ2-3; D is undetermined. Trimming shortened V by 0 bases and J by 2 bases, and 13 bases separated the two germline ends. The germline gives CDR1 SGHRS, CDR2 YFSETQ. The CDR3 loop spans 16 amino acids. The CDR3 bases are TGCGCCAGCAGCTTGGCTTGGGCGGCAAACACAGATACGCAGTATTTT. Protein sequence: CASSLAWAANTDTQYF.

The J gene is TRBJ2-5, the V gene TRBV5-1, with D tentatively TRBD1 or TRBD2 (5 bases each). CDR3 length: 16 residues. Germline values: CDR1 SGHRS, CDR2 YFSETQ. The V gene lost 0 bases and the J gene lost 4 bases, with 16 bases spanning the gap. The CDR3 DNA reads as TGCGCCAGCAGCTTGGGATACGGGACGTACGGAGAGACCCAGTACTTC. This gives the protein CASSLGYGTYGETQYF.

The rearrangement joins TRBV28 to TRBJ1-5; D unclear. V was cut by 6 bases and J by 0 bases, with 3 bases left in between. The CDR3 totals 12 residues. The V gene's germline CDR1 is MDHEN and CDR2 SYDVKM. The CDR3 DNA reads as TGTGCCAGCAGAGATAGCAATCAGCCCCAGCATTTT. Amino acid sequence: CASRDSNQPQHF.

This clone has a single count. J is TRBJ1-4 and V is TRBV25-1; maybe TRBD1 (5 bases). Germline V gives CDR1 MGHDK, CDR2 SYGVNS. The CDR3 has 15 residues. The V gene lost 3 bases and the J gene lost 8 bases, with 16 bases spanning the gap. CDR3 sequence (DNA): TGTGCCAGCAGTGATTGGACACCCGGGGGGGAAAAACTGTTTTTT. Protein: CASSDWTPGGEKLFF.

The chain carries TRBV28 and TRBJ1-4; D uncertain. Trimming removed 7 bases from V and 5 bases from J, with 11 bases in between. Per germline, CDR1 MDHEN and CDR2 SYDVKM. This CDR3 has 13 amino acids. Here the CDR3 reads CASTVGGNEKLFF. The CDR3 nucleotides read TGTGCCAGCACGGTAGGAGGGAATGAAAAACTGTTTTTT.

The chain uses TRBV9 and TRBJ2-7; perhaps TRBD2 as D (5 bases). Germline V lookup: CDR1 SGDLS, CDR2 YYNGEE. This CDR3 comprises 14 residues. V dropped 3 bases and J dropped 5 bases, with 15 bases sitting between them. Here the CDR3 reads CASSGAGKLHEQYF. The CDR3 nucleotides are TGTGCCAGCAGCGGAGCCGGGAAGCTTCACGAGCAGTACTTC.

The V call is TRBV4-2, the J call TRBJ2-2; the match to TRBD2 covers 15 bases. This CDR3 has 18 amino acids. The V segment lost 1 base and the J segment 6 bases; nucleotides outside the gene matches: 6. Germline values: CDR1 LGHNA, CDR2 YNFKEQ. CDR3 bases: TGTGCCAGCAGCCAAGGGTTGGGACTAGCGGGAGGATCCGGGGAGCTGTTTTTT. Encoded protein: CASSQGLGLAGGSGELFF.

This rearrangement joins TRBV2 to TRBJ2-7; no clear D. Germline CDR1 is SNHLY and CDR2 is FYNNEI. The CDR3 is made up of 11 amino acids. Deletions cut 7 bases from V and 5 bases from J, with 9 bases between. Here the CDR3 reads CASTSRDEQYF. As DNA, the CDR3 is TGTGCCAGCACCAGTCGGGACGAGCAGTACTTC.

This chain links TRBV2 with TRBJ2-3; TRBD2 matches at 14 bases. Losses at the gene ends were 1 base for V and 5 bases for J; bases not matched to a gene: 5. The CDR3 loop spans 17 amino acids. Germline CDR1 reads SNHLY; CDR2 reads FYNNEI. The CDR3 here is CASSEGGLAGVVDTQYF. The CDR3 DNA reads TGTGCCAGCAGTGAAGGGGGACTAGCGGGAGTAGTAGATACGCAGTATTTT.

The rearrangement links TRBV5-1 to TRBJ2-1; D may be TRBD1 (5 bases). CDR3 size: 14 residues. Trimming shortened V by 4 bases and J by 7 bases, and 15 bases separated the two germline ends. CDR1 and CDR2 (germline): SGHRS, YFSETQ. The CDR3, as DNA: TGCGCCAGCAGCGCGGTGGGGCCGTCGAATGAGCAGTTCTTC. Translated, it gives CASSAVGPSNEQFF.

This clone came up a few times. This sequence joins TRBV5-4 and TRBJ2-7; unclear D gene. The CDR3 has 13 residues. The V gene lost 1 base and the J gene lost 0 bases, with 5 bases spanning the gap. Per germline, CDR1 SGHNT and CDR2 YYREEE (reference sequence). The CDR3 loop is CASSLPSSYEQYF. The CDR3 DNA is TGTGCCAGCAGCTTGCCTAGCTCCTACGAGCAGTACTTC.

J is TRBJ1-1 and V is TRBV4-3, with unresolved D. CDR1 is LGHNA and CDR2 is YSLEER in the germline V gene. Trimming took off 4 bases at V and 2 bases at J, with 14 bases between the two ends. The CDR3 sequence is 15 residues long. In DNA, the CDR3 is TGCGCCAGCAGCCCCACCGTTGGAGGCAACACTGAAGCTTTCTTT. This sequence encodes CASSPTVGGNTEAFF.

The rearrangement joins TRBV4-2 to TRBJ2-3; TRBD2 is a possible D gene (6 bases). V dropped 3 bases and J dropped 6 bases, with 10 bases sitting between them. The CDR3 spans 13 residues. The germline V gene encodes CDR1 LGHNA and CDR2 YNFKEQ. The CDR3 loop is CASSQTLADTQYF. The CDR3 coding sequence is TGTGCCAGCAGCCAGACTCTAGCGGATACGCAGTATTTT.